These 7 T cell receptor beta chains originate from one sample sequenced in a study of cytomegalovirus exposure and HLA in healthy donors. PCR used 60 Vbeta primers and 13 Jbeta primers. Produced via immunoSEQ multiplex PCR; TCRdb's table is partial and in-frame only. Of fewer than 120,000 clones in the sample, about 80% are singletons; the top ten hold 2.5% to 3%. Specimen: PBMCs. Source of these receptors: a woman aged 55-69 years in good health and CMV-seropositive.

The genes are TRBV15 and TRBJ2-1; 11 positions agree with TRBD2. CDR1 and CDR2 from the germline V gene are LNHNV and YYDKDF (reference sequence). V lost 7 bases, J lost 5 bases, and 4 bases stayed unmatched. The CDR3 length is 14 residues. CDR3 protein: CATTPGLADNEQFF. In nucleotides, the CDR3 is TGTGCCACCACCCCGGGACTAGCGGACAATGAGCAGTTCTTC.

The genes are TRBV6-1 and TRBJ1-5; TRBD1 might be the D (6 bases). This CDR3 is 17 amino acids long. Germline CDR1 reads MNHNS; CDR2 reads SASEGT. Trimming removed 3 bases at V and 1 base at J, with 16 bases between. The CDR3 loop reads CASSDRRQAISNQPQHF. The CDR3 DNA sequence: TGTGCCAGCAGTGATCGTCGACAGGCAATAAGCAATCAGCCCCAGCATTTT.

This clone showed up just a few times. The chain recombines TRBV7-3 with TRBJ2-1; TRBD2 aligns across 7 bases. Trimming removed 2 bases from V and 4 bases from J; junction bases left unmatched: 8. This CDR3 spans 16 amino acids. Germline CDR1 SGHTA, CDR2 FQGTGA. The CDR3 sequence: CASSLRGVGGYNEQFF. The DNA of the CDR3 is TGTGCCAGCAGCTTACGGGGGGTGGGAGGTTACAATGAGCAGTTCTTC. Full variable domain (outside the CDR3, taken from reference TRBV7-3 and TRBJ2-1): GAGVSQTPSNKVTEKGKYVELRCDPISGHTALYWYRQSLGQGPEFLIYFQGTGAADDSGLPNDRFFAVRPEGSVSTLKIQRTERGDSAVYLCASSLRGVGGYNEQFFGPGTRLTVL.

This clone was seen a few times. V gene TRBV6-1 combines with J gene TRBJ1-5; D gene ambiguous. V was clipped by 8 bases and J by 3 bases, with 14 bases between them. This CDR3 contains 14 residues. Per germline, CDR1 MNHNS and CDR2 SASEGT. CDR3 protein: CASVLSEDNQPQHF. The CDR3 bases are TGTGCCAGCGTGTTGAGTGAGGACAATCAGCCCCAGCATTTT.

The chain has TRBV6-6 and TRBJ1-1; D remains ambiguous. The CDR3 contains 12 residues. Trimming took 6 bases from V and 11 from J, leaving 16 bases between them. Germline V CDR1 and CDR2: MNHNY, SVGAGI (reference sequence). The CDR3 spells CASSNPIQRAFF. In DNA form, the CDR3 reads TGTGCCAGCAGCAATCCGATTCAGCGGGCTTTCTTT.

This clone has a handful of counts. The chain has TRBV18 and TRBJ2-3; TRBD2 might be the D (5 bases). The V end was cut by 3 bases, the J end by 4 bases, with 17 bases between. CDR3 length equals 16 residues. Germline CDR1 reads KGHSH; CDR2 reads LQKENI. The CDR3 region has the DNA TGTGCCAGCTCACCGCCGGCCGGGAAATGGGCAGATACGCAGTATTTT. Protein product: CASSPPAGKWADTQYF.

The CDR3: CSVGGGAYEQYF. In DNA, the CDR3 is TGCAGCGTTGGCGGCGGGGCCTACGAGCAGTACTTC. The chain combines TRBV29-1 with TRBJ2-5, with D tentatively TRBD2 (6 bases). The J call may be in error: the DNA end matches TRBJ2-7 better. The length of the CDR3 is 12 residues. Per the germline V gene, CDR1 is SQVTM and CDR2 is ANQGSEA.